This T cell receptor beta chain was obtained from a study of blood T cell repertoires in COVID-19. Across the study: From the United States, Italy and Spain came samples of acute and convalescent COVID-19. Sample material is recorded as cDNA or gDNA derived from T cells, B-cell-depleted T cells, or PBMCs.

Patients at the Seattle site were enrolled during active infection and followed longitudinally. Under the authors' procedure: From reference gene primer amplification, estimates of nucleated cell counts were derived. Data came from immunoSEQ multiplex PCR; TCRdb stores just in-frame clones and leaves some out. V and J calls and clone size are as listed in that table; D and trimming were resolved from the DNA. The sample contains under 150,000 clones, 85% of which appear only once. Trimming cost V 4 bases and J 3 bases, with 7 bases left between them. This CDR3 contains 14 residues. Germline V CDR1 and CDR2: SNHLY, FYNNEI.

The TCR comes from a woman aged 60 to 75 with COVID-19, enrolled during active disease. The chain recombines TRBV2 with TRBJ1-6, with D perhaps matching TRBD1 (6 bases). Input material: peripheral blood. The CDR3 coding sequence is TGTGCCAGCAGTGTGACAGGCTATAATTCACCCCTCCACTTT. Amino acids: CASSVTGYNSPLHF.